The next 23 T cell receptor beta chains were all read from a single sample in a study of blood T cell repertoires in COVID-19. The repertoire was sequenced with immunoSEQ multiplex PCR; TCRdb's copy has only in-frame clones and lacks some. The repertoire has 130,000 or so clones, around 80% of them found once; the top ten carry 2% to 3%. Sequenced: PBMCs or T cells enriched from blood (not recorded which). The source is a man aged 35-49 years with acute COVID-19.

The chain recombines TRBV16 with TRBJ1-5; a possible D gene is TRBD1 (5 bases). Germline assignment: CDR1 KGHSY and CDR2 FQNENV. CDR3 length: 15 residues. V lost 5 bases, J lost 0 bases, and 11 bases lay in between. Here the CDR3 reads CASSDWGGSNQPQHF. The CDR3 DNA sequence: TGTGCCAGCAGCGACTGGGGCGGTAGCAATCAGCCCCAGCATTTT.

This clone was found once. CDR3 DNA sequence: TGCGCCAGCTTTCCCTCGGGACTAGCGGGGGACTCCTACGAGCAGTACTTC. Its protein product is CASFPSGLAGDSYEQYF. This rearrangement joins TRBV10-2 to TRBJ2-7, with 14 bases lining up with TRBD2. With 8 bases clipped from V and 0 bases from J, the junction kept 9 bases outside the gene matches. The CDR3 runs to 17 residues. Germline CDR1 reads WSHSY; CDR2 reads SAAADI.

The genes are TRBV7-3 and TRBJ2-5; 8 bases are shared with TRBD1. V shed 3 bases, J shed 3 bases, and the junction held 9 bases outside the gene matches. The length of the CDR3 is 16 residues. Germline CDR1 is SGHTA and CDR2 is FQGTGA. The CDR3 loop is CASSLGLRGPEETQYF. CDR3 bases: TGTGCCAGCAGCTTGGGGCTCAGGGGGCCCGAAGAGACCCAGTACTTC. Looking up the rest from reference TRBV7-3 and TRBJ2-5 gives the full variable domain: GAGVSQTPSNKVTEKGKYVELRCDPISGHTALYWYRQSLGQGPEFLIYFQGTGAADDSGLPNDRFFAVRPEGSVSTLKIQRTERGDSAVYLCASSLGLRGPEETQYFGPGTRLLVL.

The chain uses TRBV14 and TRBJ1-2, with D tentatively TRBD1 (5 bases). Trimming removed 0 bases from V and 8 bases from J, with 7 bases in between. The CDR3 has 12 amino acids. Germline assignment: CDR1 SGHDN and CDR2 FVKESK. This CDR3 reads CASSQDGGGYTF. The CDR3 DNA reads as TGTGCCAGCAGCCAAGATGGGGGGGGCTACACCTTC.

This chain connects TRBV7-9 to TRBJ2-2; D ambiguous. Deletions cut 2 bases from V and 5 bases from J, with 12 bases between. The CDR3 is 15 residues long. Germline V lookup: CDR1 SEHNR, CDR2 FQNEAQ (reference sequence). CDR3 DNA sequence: TGTGCCAGCAGCTTATTAGACTTTCCAACCGGGGAGCTGTTTTTT. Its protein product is CASSLLDFPTGELFF.

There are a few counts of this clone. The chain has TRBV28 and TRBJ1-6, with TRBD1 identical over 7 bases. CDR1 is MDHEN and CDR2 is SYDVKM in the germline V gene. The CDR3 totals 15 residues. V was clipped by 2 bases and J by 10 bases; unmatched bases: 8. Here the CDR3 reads CASSLGGAGGSPLHF. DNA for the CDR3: TGTGCCAGCAGTTTAGGAGGCGCAGGGGGATCACCCCTCCACTTT. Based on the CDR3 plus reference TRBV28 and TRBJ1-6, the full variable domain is DVKVTQSSRYLVKRTGEKVFLECVQDMDHENMFWYRQDPGLGLRLIYFSYDVKMKEKGDIPEGYSVSREKKERFSLILESASTNQTSMYLCASSLGGAGGSPLHFGNGTRLTVT.

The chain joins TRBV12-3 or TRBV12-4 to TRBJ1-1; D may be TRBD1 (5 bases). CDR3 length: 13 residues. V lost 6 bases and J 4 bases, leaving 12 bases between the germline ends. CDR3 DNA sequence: TGTGCCAGCAGGGGCAGCGGGGGCACTGAAGCTTTCTTT. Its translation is CASRGSGGTEAFF.

This chain's CDR3 is CASSESGGTAQHF. Here the CDR3 DNA reads TGCGCCAGCAGTGAGTCCGGGGGTACGGCCCAGCATTTT. J is TRBJ1-5 and V is TRBV10-2; TRBD1 is a possible D gene (5 bases). The CDR3 consists of 13 residues. Germline-derived CDR1 and CDR2 are WSHSY and SAAADI. V gave up 0 bases and J gave up 11 bases, with 11 bases separating them.

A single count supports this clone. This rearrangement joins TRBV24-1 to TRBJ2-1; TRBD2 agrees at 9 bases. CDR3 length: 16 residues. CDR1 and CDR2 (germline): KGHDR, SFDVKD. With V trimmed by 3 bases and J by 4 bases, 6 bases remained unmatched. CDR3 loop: CATSDGPSGIYNEQFF. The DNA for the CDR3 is TGTGCCACCAGTGATGGACCTAGCGGGATTTACAATGAGCAGTTCTTC.

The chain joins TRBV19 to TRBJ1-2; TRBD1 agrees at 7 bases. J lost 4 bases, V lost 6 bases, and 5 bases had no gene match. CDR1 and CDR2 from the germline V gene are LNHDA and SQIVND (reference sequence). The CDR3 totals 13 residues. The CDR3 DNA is TGTGCCAGTAGCCCCGGGACAGCCTATGGCTACACCTTC. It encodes CASSPGTAYGYTF.

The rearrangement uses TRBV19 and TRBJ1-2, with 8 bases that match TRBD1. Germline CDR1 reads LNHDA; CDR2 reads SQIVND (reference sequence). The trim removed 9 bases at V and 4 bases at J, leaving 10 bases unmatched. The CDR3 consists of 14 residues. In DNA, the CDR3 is TGTGCCAGCACAGGGGGGGGCAGTGGCTATGGCTACACCTTC. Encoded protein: CASTGGGSGYGYTF.

The CDR3 DNA follows: TGTGCCACCCTTGGGGGGTCTCTAGCGGGAGATGAGCAGTTCTTC. The encoded protein is CATLGGSLAGDEQFF. The chain carries TRBV19 and TRBJ2-1; 10 bases line up with TRBD2. V lost 10 bases and J lost 8; bases outside the gene matches: 14. Germline V gene data show CDR1 as LNHDA and CDR2 as SQIVND (reference sequence). This CDR3 spans 15 amino acids. The full variable domain, its missing parts supplied by reference TRBV19 and TRBJ2-1, is DGGITQSPKYLFRKEGQNVTLSCEQNLNHDAMYWYRQDPGQGLRLIYYSQIVNDFQKGDIAEGYSVSREKKESFPLTVTSAQKNPTAFYLCATLGGSLAGDEQFFGPGTRLTVL.

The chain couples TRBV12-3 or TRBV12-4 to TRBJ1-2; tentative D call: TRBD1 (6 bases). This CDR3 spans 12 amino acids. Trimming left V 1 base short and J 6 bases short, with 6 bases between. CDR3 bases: TGTGCCAGCAGTTTAGGGACAGATGGCTACACCTTC. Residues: CASSLGTDGYTF.

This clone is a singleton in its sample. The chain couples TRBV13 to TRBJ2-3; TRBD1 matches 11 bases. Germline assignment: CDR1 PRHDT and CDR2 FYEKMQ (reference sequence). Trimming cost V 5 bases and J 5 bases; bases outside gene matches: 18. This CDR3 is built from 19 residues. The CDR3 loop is CASSATSRGQGVMGDTQYF. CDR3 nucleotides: TGTGCCAGCAGCGCCACCAGCCGGGGACAGGGGGTGATGGGAGATACGCAGTATTTT.

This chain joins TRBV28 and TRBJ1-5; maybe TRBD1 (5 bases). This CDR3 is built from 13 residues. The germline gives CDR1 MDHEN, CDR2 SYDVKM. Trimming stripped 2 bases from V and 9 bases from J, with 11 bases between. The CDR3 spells CASSLTGVGPQHF. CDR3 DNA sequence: TGTGCCAGCAGTTTAACAGGAGTGGGGCCCCAGCATTTT.

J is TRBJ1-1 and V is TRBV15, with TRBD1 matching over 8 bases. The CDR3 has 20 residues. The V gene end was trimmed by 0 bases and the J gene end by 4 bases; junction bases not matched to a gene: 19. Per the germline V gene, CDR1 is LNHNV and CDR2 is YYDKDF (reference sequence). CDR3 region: CATSRDRIGRGLGFRTEAFF. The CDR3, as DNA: TGTGCCACCAGCAGAGATCGAATAGGCAGGGGGCTGGGCTTTCGCACTGAAGCTTTCTTT.

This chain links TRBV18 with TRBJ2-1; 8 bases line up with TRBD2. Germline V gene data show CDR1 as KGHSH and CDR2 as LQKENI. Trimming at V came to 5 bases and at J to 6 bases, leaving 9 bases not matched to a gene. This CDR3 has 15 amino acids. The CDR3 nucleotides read TGTGCCAGCTCAGCCGGGACTAGGAGCTCCAATGAGCAGTTCTTC. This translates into CASSAGTRSSNEQFF.

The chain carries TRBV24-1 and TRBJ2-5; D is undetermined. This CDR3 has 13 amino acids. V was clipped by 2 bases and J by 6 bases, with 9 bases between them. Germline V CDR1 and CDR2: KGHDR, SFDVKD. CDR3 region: CATSDSQAQTQYF. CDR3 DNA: TGTGCCACCAGTGATTCCCAAGCCCAGACCCAGTACTTC.

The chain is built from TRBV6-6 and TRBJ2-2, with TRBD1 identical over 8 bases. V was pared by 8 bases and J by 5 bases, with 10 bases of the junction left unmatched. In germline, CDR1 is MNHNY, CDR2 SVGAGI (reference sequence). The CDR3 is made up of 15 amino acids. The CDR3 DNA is TGTGCCAGCGGGCCCGGACAGGGTGGGACCGGGGAGCTGTTTTTT. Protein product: CASGPGQGGTGELFF.

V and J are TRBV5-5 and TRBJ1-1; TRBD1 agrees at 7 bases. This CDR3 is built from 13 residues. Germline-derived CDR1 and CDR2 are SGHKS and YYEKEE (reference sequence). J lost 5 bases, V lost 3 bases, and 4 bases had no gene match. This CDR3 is CASSWTGGTEAFF. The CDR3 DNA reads TGTGCCAGCAGCTGGACAGGCGGGACTGAAGCTTTCTTT. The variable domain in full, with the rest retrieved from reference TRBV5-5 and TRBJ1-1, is DAGVTQSPTHLIKTRGQQVTLRCSPISGHKSVSWYQQVLGQGPQFIFQYYEKEERGRGNFPDRFSARQFPNYSSELNVNALLLGDSALYLCASSWTGGTEAFFGQGTRLTVV.

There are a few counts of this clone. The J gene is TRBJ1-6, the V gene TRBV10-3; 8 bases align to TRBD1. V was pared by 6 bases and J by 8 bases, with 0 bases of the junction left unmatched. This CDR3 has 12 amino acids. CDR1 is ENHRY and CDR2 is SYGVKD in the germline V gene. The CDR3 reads CAIRTGDSPLHF. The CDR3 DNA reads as TGTGCCATCAGGACAGGGGATTCACCCCTCCACTTT.

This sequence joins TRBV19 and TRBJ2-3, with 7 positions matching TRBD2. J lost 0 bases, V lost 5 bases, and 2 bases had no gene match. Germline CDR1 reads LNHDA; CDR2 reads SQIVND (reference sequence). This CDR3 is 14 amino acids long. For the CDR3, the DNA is TGTGCCAGTAGTCGGGAGGTGAGCACAGATACGCAGTATTTT. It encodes CASSREVSTDTQYF. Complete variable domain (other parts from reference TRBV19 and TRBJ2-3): DGGITQSPKYLFRKEGQNVTLSCEQNLNHDAMYWYRQDPGQGLRLIYYSQIVNDFQKGDIAEGYSVSREKKESFPLTVTSAQKNPTAFYLCASSREVSTDTQYFGPGTRLTVL.

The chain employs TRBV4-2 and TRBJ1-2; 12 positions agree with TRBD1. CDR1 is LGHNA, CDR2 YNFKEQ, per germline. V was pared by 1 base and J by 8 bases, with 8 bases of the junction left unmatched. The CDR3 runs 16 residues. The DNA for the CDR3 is TGTGCCAGCAGCCAAGCCGGGACAGGGGGCGTTTCGGGCTACACCTTC. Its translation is CASSQAGTGGVSGYTF.